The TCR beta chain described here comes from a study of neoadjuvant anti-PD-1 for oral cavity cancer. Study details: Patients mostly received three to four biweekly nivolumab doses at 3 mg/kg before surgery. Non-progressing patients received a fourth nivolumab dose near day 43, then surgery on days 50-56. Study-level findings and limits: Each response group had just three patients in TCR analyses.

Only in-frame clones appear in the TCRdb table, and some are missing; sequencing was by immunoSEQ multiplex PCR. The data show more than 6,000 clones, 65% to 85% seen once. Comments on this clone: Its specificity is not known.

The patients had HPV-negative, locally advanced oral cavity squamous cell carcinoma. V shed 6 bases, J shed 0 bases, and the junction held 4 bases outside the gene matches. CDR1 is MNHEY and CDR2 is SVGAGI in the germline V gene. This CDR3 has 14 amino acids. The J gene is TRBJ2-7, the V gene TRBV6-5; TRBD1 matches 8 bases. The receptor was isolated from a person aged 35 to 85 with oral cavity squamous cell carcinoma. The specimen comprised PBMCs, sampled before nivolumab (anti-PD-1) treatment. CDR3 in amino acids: CASSRQGSSYEQYF. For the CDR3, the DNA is TGTGCCAGCAGCCGACAGGGGTCCTCCTACGAGCAGTACTTC.